The clone carrying this TCR beta chain has only one observation. CDR1 is MDHEN, CDR2 SYDVKM, per germline. The CDR3 covers 13 residues. V dropped 3 bases and J dropped 5 bases, with 10 bases sitting between them. This specimen comes from a study of chemoradiotherapy in HPV16-positive cancers. Samples were taken several times over chemoradiotherapy. Some clones are missing from TCRdb's copy, which holds only in-frame ones; the method was immunoSEQ multiplex PCR. The table shows roughly 24,000 clones, with approximately 92% occurring only once. The V and J genes are TRBV28 and TRBJ1-1, with D unclear. This receptor was taken from a human donor with HPV-associated anogenital cancer. The sequenced sample was blood, obtained from a patient who underwent chemoradiotherapy. The CDR3 bases are TGTGCCAGCAGTTTCGTGGGGAGGACTGAAGCTTTCTTT. This codes for CASSFVGRTEAFF. Full variable domain (remainder filled in from reference TRBV28 and TRBJ1-1): DVKVTQSSRYLVKRTGEKVFLECVQDMDHENMFWYRQDPGLGLRLIYFSYDVKMKEKGDIPEGYSVSREKKERFSLILESASTNQTSMYLCASSFVGRTEAFFGQGTRLTVV.